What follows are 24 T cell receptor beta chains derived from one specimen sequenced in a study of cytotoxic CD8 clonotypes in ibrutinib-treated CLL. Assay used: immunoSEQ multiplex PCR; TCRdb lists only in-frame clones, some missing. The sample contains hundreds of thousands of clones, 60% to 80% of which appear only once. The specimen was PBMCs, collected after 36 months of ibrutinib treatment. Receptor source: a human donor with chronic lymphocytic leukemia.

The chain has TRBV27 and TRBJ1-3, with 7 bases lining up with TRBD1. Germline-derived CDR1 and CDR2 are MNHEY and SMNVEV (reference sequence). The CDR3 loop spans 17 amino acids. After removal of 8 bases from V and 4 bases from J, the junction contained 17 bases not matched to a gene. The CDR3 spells CASGTTDRARGGNTIYF. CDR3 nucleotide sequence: TGTGCCAGCGGAACGACCGACAGGGCTCGAGGAGGAAACACCATATATTTT.

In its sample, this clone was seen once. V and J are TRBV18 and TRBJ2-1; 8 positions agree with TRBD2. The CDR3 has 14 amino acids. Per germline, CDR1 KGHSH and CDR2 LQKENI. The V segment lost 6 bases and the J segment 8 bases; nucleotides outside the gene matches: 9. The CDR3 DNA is TGTGCCAGCTCGGTGACTAGCGCCCGGGATGAGCAGTTCTTC. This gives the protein CASSVTSARDEQFF.

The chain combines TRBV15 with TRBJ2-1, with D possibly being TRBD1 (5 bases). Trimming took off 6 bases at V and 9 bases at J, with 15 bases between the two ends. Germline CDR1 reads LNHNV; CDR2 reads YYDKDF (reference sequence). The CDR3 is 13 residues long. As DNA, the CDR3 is TGTGCCACCAGACCGTCTCCAGGGTTTGAGCAGTTCTTC. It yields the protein CATRPSPGFEQFF. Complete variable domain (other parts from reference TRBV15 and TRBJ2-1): DAMVIQNPRYQVTQFGKPVTLSCSQTLNHNVMYWYQQKSSQAPKLLFHYYDKDFNNEADTPDNFQSRRPNTSFCFLDIRSPGLGDTAMYLCATRPSPGFEQFFGPGTRLTVL.

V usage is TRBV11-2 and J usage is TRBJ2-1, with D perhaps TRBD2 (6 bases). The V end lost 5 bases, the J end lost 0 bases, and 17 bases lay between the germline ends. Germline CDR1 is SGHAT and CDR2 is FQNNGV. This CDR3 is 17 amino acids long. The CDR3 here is CASSPRGGPSSYNEQFF. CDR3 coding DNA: TGTGCCAGCAGCCCCCGGGGAGGTCCTAGCTCCTACAATGAGCAGTTCTTC.

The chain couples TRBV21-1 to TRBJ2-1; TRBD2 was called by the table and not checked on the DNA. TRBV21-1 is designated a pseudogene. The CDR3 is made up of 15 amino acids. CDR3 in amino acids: CASNRALSSYNEQFF. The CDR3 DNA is TGTGCCAGCAACCGAGCCTTAAGCTCCTACAATGAGCAGTTCTTC.

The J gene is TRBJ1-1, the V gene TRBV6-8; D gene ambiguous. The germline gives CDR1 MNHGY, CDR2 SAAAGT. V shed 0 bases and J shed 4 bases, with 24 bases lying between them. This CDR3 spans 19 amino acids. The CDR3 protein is CASSYSSSLSGGKGTEAFF. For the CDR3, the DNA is TGTGCCAGCAGTTACTCGAGCTCTCTTTCGGGAGGGAAGGGCACTGAAGCTTTCTTT.

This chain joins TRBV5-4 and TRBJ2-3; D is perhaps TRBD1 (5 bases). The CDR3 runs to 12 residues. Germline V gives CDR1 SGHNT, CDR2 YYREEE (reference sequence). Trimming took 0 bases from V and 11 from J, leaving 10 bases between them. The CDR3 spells CASSLDRWGQYF. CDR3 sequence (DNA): TGTGCCAGCAGCTTGGACAGGTGGGGGCAGTATTTT.

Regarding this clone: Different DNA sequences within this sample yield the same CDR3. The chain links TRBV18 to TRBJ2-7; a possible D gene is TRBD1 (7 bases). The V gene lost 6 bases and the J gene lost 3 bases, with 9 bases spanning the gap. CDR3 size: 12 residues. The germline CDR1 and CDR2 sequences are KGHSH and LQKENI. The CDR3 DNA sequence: TGTGCCAGCTCGCGGGACAGCTACGAGCAGTACTTC. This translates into CASSRDSYEQYF.

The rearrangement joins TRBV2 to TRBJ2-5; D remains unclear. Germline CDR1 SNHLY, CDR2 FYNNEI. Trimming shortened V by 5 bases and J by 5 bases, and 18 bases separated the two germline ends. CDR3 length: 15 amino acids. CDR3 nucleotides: TGTGCCAGCAGTTCCATAGGGCGTAGGACGGAGACCCAGTACTTC. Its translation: CASSSIGRRTETQYF.

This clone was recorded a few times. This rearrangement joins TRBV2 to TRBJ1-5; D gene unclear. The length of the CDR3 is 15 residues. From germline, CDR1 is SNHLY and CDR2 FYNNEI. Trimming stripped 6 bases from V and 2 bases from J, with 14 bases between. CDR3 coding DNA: TGTGCCAGCAGGTCAGGCTCCTTGGGCAATCAGCCCCAGCATTTT. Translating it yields CASRSGSLGNQPQHF. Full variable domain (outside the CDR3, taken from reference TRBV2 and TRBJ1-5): EPEVTQTPSHQVTQMGQEVILRCVPISNHLYFYWYRQILGQKVEFLVSFYNNEISEKSEIFDDQFSVERPDGSNFTLKIRSTKLEDSAMYFCASRSGSLGNQPQHFGDGTRLSIL.

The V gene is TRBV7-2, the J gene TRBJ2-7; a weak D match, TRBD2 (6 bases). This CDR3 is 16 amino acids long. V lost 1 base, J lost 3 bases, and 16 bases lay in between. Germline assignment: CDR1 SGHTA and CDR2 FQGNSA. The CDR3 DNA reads TGTGCCAGCAGCTTAGACTCCCGCGGGATACACTACGAGCAGTACTTC. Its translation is CASSLDSRGIHYEQYF.

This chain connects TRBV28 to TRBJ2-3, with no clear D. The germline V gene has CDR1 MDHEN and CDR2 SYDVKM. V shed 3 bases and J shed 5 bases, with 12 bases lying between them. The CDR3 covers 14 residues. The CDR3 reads CASSLGSVQDTQYF. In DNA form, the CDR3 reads TGTGCCAGCAGTTTGGGCTCAGTTCAAGATACGCAGTATTTT. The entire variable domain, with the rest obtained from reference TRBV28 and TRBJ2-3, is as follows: DVKVTQSSRYLVKRTGEKVFLECVQDMDHENMFWYRQDPGLGLRLIYFSYDVKMKEKGDIPEGYSVSREKKERFSLILESASTNQTSMYLCASSLGSVQDTQYFGPGTRLTVL.

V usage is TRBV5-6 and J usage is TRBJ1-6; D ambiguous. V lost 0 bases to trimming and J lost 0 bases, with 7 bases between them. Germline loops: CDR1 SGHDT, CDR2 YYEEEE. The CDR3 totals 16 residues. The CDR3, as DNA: TGTGCCAGCAGCTTGGGCGGGTTCTCCTATAATTCACCCCTCCACTTT. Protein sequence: CASSLGGFSYNSPLHF. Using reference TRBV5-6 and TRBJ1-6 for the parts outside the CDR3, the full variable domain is DAGVTQSPTHLIKTRGQQVTLRCSPKSGHDTVSWYQQALGQGPQFIFQYYEEEERQRGNFPDRFSGHQFPNYSSELNVNALLLGDSALYLCASSLGGFSYNSPLHFGNGTRLTVT.

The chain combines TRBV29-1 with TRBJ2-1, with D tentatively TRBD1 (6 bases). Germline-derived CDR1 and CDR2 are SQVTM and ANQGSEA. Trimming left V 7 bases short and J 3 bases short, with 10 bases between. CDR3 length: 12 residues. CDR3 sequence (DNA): TGCAGCGGGGCGACAGGCTACAATGAGCAGTTCTTC. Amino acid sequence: CSGATGYNEQFF.

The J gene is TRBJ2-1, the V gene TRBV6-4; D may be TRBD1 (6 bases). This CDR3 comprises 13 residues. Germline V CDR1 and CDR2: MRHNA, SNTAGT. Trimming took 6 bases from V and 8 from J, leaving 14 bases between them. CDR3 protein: CASSRGWGHEQFF. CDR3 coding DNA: TGTGCCAGCAGCCGAGGGTGGGGGCATGAGCAGTTCTTC.

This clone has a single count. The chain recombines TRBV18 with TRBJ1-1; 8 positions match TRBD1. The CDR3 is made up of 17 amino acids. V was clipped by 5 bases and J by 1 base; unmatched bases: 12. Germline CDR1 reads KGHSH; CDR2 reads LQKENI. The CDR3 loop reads CASSTIRTGNRNTEAFF. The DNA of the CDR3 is TGTGCCAGCTCAACGATCCGGACAGGGAATAGGAACACTGAAGCTTTCTTT. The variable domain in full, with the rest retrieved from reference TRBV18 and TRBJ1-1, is NAGVMQNPRHLVRRRGQEARLRCSPMKGHSHVYWYRQLPEEGLKFMVYLQKENIIDESGMPKERFSAEFPKEGPSILRIQQVVRGDSAAYFCASSTIRTGNRNTEAFFGQGTRLTVV.

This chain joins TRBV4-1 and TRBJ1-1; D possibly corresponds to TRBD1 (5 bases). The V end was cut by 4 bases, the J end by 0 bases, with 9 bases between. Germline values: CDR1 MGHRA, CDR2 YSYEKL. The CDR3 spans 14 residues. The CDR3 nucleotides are TGCGCCAGCAGCCGGTGGACATTGAACACTGAAGCTTTCTTT. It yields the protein CASSRWTLNTEAFF.

The CDR3 DNA follows: TGTGCCAGCAGTGAAGACGACAGTCGCCTGTTTTTT. Translated, it gives CASSEDDSRLFF. V gene TRBV2 combines with J gene TRBJ1-4; the D gene is possibly TRBD1 (5 bases). This CDR3 contains 12 residues. The V end lost 1 base, the J end lost 14 bases, and 11 bases lay between the germline ends. Germline V gene sequence: CDR1 SNHLY, CDR2 FYNNEI.

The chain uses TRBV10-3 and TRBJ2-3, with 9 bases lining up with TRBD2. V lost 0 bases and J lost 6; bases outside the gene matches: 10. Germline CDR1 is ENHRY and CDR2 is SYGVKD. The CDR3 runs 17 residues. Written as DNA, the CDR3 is TGTGCCATCAGTGAGTCGAGAGGCGGGGGGGCCCGGGATACGCAGTATTTT. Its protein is CAISESRGGGARDTQYF.

The CDR3 sequence is CAISGGQLGNTIYF. The CDR3 DNA is TGTGCCATCAGTGGGGGACAGTTAGGAAACACCATATATTTT. The rearrangement joins TRBV10-3 to TRBJ1-3; 7 bases are shared with TRBD1. After removal of 4 bases from V and 4 bases from J, the junction contained 4 bases not matched to a gene. This CDR3 has 14 residues. The germline V gene encodes CDR1 ENHRY and CDR2 SYGVKD.

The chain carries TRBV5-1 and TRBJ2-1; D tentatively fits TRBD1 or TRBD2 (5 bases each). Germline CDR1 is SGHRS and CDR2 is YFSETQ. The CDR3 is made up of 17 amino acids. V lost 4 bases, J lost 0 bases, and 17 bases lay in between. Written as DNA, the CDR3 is TGCGCCAGCAGCCCGGGACCGTATCGAAGCTCCTACAATGAGCAGTTCTTC. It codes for CASSPGPYRSSYNEQFF.

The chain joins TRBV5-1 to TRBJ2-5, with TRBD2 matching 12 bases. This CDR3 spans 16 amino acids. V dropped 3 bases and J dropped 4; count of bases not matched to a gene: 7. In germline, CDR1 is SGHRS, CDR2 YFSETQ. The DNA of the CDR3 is TGCGCCAGCAGCTCCCTGGCTAGCGGGAGGGGAGAGACCCAGTACTTC. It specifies CASSSLASGRGETQYF.

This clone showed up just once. The CDR3 nucleotides are TGCGCCAGCAGCCAAGATTGGGGACAGCAAGAGACCCAGTACTTC. This encodes CASSQDWGQQETQYF. The rearrangement uses TRBV4-1 and TRBJ2-5, with 7 bases aligning to TRBD1. The CDR3 is made up of 15 amino acids. Trimming cost V 0 bases and J 2 bases; bases outside gene matches: 3. Germline CDR1 reads MGHRA; CDR2 reads YSYEKL.

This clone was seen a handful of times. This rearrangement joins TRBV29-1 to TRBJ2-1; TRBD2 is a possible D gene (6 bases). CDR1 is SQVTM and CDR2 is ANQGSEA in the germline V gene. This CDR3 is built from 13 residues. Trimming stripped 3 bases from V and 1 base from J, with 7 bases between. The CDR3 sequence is CSVDGGSYNEQFF. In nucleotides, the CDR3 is TGCAGCGTTGACGGGGGTTCCTACAATGAGCAGTTCTTC.